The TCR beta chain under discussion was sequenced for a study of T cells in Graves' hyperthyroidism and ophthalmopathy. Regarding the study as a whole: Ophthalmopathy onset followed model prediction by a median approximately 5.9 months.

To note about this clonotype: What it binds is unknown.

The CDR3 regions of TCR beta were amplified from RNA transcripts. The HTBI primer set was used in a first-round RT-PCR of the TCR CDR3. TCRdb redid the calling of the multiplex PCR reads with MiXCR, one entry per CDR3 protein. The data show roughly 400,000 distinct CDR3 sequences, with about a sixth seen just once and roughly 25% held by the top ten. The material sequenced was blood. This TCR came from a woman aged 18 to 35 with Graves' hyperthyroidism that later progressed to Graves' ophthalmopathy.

The CDR3 is CASNERQGGSEKLFF. In DNA form, the CDR3 reads TGTGCCAGCAACGAGAGACAGGGCGGGAGCGAAAAACTGTTTTTT. The chain links TRBV6-1 to TRBJ1-4; 7 bases are shared with TRBD1. Germline CDR1 and CDR2: MNHNS and SASEGT. After removal of 7 bases from V and 8 bases from J, the junction contained 13 bases not matched to a gene. CDR3 length: 15 amino acids.